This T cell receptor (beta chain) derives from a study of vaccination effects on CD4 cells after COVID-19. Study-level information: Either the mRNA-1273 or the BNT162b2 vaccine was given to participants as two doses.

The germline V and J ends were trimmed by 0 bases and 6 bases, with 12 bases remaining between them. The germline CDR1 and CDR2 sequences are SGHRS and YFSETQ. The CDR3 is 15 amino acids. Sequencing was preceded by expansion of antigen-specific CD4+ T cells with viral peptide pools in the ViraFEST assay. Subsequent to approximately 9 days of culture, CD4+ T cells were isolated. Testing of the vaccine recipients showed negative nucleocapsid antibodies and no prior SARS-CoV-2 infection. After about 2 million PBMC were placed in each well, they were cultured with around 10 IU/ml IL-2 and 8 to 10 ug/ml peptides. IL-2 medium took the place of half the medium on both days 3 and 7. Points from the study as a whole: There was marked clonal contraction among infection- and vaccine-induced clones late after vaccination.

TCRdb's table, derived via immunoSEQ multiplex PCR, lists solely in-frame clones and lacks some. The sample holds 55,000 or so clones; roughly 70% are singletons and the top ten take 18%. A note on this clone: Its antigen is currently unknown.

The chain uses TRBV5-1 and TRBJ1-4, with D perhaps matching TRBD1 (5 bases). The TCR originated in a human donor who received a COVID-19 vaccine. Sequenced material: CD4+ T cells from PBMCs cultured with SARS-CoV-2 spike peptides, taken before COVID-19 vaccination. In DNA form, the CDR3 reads TGCGCCAGCAGCTTGGGATGGGGCAGGGATGAAAAACTGTTTTTT. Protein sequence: CASSLGWGRDEKLFF.